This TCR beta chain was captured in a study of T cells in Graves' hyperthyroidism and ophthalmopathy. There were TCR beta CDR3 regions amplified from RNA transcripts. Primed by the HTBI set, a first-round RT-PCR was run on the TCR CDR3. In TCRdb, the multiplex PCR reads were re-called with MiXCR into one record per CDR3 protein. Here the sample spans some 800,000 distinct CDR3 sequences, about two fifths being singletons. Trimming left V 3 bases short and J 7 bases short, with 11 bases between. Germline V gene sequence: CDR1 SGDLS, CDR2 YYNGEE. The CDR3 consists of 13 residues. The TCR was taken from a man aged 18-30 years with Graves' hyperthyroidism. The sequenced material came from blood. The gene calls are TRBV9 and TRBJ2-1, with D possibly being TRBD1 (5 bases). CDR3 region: CASSEGIHNEQFF. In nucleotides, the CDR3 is TGTGCCAGCAGCGAGGGGATCCATAATGAGCAGTTCTTC.